One and the same sample provided the 27 T cell receptor beta chains below, sequenced in a study of T cell responses to AZD1222 COVID-19 vaccine. Measured with immunoSEQ multiplex PCR; TCRdb has only the in-frame clones, and not every one. The sample holds 75,000 to 90,000 clones, 70% to 90% seen once. Sequencing was performed on peripheral blood, taken on day 0 of AZD1222 vaccination. The receptors here all came from an adult in good health.

This clone was counted a single time. The chain couples TRBV4-1 to TRBJ2-2, with 10 bases aligning to TRBD2. Trimming removed 4 bases from V and 5 bases from J; junction bases left unmatched: 13. The CDR3 is made up of 18 amino acids. CDR1 MGHRA and CDR2 YSYEKL come from the germline V gene. DNA for the CDR3: TGCGCCAGCAGCCCGCGCAGGGCTAGCGGGGGTGATACCGGGGAGCTGTTTTTT. Its protein is CASSPRRASGGDTGELFF.

The chain is built from TRBV4-2 and TRBJ2-1; D is unresolved. The CDR3 contains 15 residues. The germline gives CDR1 LGHNA, CDR2 YNFKEQ. Trimming took off 1 base at V and 3 bases at J, with 10 bases between the two ends. The CDR3 sequence is CASSQAGVGYNEQFF. The CDR3 DNA is TGTGCCAGCAGCCAAGCAGGAGTGGGCTACAATGAGCAGTTCTTC.

The chain uses TRBV2 and TRBJ1-6, with D uncertain. Trimming took off 6 bases at V and 7 bases at J, with 10 bases between the two ends. The CDR3 runs 13 residues. Germline assignment: CDR1 SNHLY and CDR2 FYNNEI. The CDR3 coding sequence is TGTGCCAGCAGGACCACCGGGAATTCACCCCTCCACTTT. Protein: CASRTTGNSPLHF.

The V gene is TRBV27, the J gene TRBJ1-5; D call uncertain. Germline values: CDR1 MNHEY, CDR2 SMNVEV (reference sequence). CDR3 length: 15 amino acids. V was cut by 5 bases and J by 4 bases, with 15 bases left in between. The CDR3 DNA reads TGTGCCAGCAGTCCCGACACTCTCGGAAATCAGCCCCAGCATTTT. Protein product: CASSPDTLGNQPQHF.

V is TRBV7-3 and J is TRBJ1-2, with 10 bases lining up with TRBD1. The CDR3 runs to 13 residues. J lost 6 bases, V lost 2 bases, and 0 bases had no gene match. Germline CDR1 is SGHTA and CDR2 is FQGTGA. The CDR3 loop is CASSLGTGDGYTF. For the CDR3, the DNA is TGTGCCAGCAGCTTAGGGACAGGGGATGGCTACACCTTC. Variable domain in full (rest from reference TRBV7-3 and TRBJ1-2): GAGVSQTPSNKVTEKGKYVELRCDPISGHTALYWYRQSLGQGPEFLIYFQGTGAADDSGLPNDRFFAVRPEGSVSTLKIQRTERGDSAVYLCASSLGTGDGYTFGSGTRLTVV.

The chain uses TRBV18 and TRBJ2-7, with TRBD1 identical over 9 bases. Trimming took 2 bases from V and 1 from J; bases not matched to a gene: 3. The CDR3 covers 15 residues. Germline loops: CDR1 KGHSH, CDR2 LQKENI. This CDR3 is CASSPAGTGSYEQYF. The CDR3, as DNA: TGTGCCAGCTCACCAGCCGGGACAGGGTCCTACGAGCAGTACTTC.

The chain couples TRBV27 to TRBJ2-7; D may correspond to TRBD1 or TRBD2 (5 bases each). CDR3 length equals 14 residues. The ends were cut back, 3 bases at V and 2 bases at J, with 11 bases in the middle. Germline V gene lookup returns CDR1 MNHEY and CDR2 SMNVEV (reference sequence). The CDR3 sequence is CASSLGRFTYEQYF. CDR3 in DNA: TGTGCCAGCAGTTTGGGACGATTTACCTACGAGCAGTACTTC.

V is TRBV7-3 and J is TRBJ2-1, with a tentative D call TRBD2 (6 bases). The CDR3 extends over 16 amino acids. Trimming stripped 5 bases from V and 1 base from J, with 15 bases between. Germline CDR1 reads SGHTA; CDR2 reads FQGTGA. CDR3 amino acids: CASSPRAGFSYNEQFF. For the CDR3, the DNA is TGTGCCAGCAGCCCGCGGGCGGGGTTTTCCTACAATGAGCAGTTCTTC.

This clone was counted a single time. The chain links TRBV5-4 to TRBJ2-1; 8 bases agree with TRBD2. The CDR3 contains 16 residues. CDR1 and CDR2 from the germline V gene are SGHNT and YYREEE (reference sequence). Trimming took 0 bases from V and 8 from J; bases not matched to a gene: 10. The CDR3 DNA reads as TGTGCCAGCAGCTTGGACGGGCGGGGGGAATCATATGAGCAGTTCTTC. Its protein product is CASSLDGRGESYEQFF.

V is TRBV4-3 and J is TRBJ2-7, with TRBD1 matching 8 bases. Germline CDR1 LGHNA, CDR2 YSLEER. The J segment lost 2 bases and the V segment lost 4 bases, leaving 4 bases of the junction unmatched. This CDR3 is 14 amino acids long. CDR3: CASSRDRQAYEQYF. CDR3 in DNA: TGCGCCAGCAGCCGGGACAGGCAAGCCTACGAGCAGTACTTC.

For this clone: The conserved final phenylalanine or tryptophan is absent from the CDR3, which likely points to a read error. The limits of the CDR3 on the DNA are not certain, so only TCRdb's listed CDR3 is given. V usage is TRBV6-5 and J usage is TRBJ1-2; no DNA check was done on the table's D call, TRBD1. Both ends counted, the CDR3 spans 11 residues. Germline V lookup: CDR1 MNHEY, CDR2 SVGAGI. The CDR3 loop reads CASSYRTVFVL.

Remarks on this clone: An end of the junction does not agree with germline; a read error may underlie this. This chain links TRBV19 with TRBJ2-7; D is ambiguous. CDR1 and CDR2 from the germline V gene are LNHDA and SQIVND (reference sequence). The CDR3 runs to 14 residues. The CDR3 nucleotides are TGTGCCAGTAATTACGGACCGTCGAGGAACGAGCAGTGCTTC. The encoded protein is CASNYGPSRNEQCF.

This clone has a handful of counts. V and J are TRBV5-1 and TRBJ1-1; D gene unclear. The CDR3 length is 15 residues. V shed 0 bases and J shed 3 bases, with 12 bases lying between them. The germline gives CDR1 SGHRS, CDR2 YFSETQ. In nucleotides, the CDR3 is TGCGCCAGCAGCTTGGTGGCGGGAGGAGACACTGAAGCTTTCTTT. Protein: CASSLVAGGDTEAFF.

This clone occurred once. V is TRBV6-4 and J is TRBJ1-4; 11 bases map to TRBD1. Trimming removed 7 bases from V and 6 bases from J; junction bases left unmatched: 4. Germline V gene lookup returns CDR1 MRHNA and CDR2 SNTAGT. The CDR3 extends over 14 amino acids. CDR3 region: CASKDRGRYEKLFF. CDR3 DNA sequence: TGTGCCAGCAAGGACAGGGGGCGTTATGAAAAACTGTTTTTT.

The J gene is TRBJ2-7, the V gene TRBV28, with 9 bases fitting TRBD1. V shed 2 bases and J 6 bases; nucleotides not matched to a gene: 2. There are 13 residues in the CDR3. Germline lookup yields CDR1 MDHEN and CDR2 SYDVKM. CDR3 loop: CASSLGDRVEQYF. For the CDR3, the DNA is TGTGCCAGCAGTTTAGGGGACAGGGTCGAGCAGTACTTC.

The DNA for the CDR3 is TGTGCCAGCAGCTTGGTCGGGGGGGCTATCGATACGCAGTATTTT. Translation: CASSLVGGAIDTQYF. The chain joins TRBV11-2 to TRBJ2-3; TRBD2 agrees at 8 bases. Germline values: CDR1 SGHAT, CDR2 FQNNGV. J lost 6 bases, V lost 3 bases, and 8 bases had no gene match. This CDR3 region has 15 residues.

This clone was recorded a few times. The chain joins TRBV19 to TRBJ1-3, with D maybe TRBD1 (6 bases). V was trimmed by 9 bases and J by 0 bases, leaving 18 bases between them. This CDR3 has 16 amino acids. CDR1 is LNHDA, CDR2 SQIVND, per germline (reference sequence). CDR3 DNA: TGTGCCAGCGAATCCTCGGGGGCGGGCTCTGGAAACACCATATATTTT. Translating it yields CASESSGAGSGNTIYF. The full variable domain, completed using reference TRBV19 and TRBJ1-3, is DGGITQSPKYLFRKEGQNVTLSCEQNLNHDAMYWYRQDPGQGLRLIYYSQIVNDFQKGDIAEGYSVSREKKESFPLTVTSAQKNPTAFYLCASESSGAGSGNTIYFGEGSWLTVV.

This chain links TRBV6-5 with TRBJ2-3; D is undetermined. Trimming took off 6 bases at V and 1 base at J, with 11 bases between the two ends. From germline, CDR1 is MNHEY and CDR2 SVGAGI. There are 14 residues in the CDR3. CDR3 in amino acids: CASRDPIGTDTQYF. In nucleotides, the CDR3 is TGTGCCAGCAGGGACCCTATCGGCACAGATACGCAGTATTTT.

The V and J genes are TRBV29-1 and TRBJ1-5, with 8 bases aligning to TRBD1. Germline loops: CDR1 SQVTM, CDR2 ANQGSEA. V was clipped by 4 bases and J by 6 bases; unmatched bases: 8. The CDR3 is made up of 14 amino acids. CDR3 amino acids: CSVVLDRGGQPQHF. In DNA, the CDR3 is TGCAGCGTTGTTTTAGACAGGGGCGGTCAGCCCCAGCATTTT. Using reference TRBV29-1 and TRBJ1-5 for the parts outside the CDR3, the full variable domain is SAVISQKPSRDICQRGTSLTIQCQVDSQVTMMFWYRQQPGQSLTLIATANQGSEATYESGFVIDKFPISRPNLTFSTLTVSNMSPEDSSIYLCSVVLDRGGQPQHFGDGTRLSIL.

The J gene is TRBJ1-4, the V gene TRBV7-9; 9 bases agree with TRBD1. Germline assignment: CDR1 SEHNR and CDR2 FQNEAQ (reference sequence). The CDR3 is 17 amino acids. The J segment lost 0 bases and the V segment lost 5 bases, leaving 7 bases of the junction unmatched. Here the CDR3 DNA reads TGTGCCAGCAGCGTGGGACAGGGACGTACAACTAATGAAAAACTGTTTTTT. Translating gives CASSVGQGRTTNEKLFF.

This clone is a singleton in its sample. V is TRBV5-1 and J is TRBJ1-1, with unresolved D. The CDR3 consists of 14 residues. V was trimmed by 3 bases and J by 3 bases, leaving 12 bases between them. The V gene's germline CDR1 is SGHRS and CDR2 YFSETQ. The chain's CDR3 is CASSSFGIDTEAFF. In nucleotides, the CDR3 is TGCGCCAGCAGCTCTTTCGGGATTGACACTGAAGCTTTCTTT.

The genes are TRBV5-4 and TRBJ2-7, with D possibly TRBD2 on 6 matching bases. Trimming pared 5 bases from V and 2 bases from J, leaving 20 bases between. The germline V gene encodes CDR1 SGHNT and CDR2 YYREEE (reference sequence). The CDR3 sequence is 16 residues long. The chain's CDR3 is CASSLAPLADTYEQYF. CDR3 in DNA: TGTGCCAGCAGTCTCGCTCCCTTAGCGGACACCTACGAGCAGTACTTC. Full variable domain (outside the CDR3, taken from reference TRBV5-4 and TRBJ2-7): ETGVTQSPTHLIKTRGQQVTLRCSSQSGHNTVSWYQQALGQGPQFIFQYYREEENGRGNFPPRFSGLQFPNYSSELNVNALELDDSALYLCASSLAPLADTYEQYFGPGTRLTVT.

This clone was seen once. The chain employs TRBV7-6 and TRBJ1-5; D gene uncertain. Trimming left V 5 bases short and J 2 bases short, with 13 bases between. The CDR3 has 15 residues. The germline V gene has CDR1 SGHVS and CDR2 FNYEAQ. CDR3 in amino acids: CASSQEGGRNQPQHF. DNA of the CDR3: TGTGCCAGCAGCCAAGAGGGTGGCCGCAATCAGCCCCAGCATTTT.

The chain is built from TRBV10-3 and TRBJ1-2; 7 nucleotides align to TRBD1. Germline trimming cut 5 bases from V and 0 bases from J; bases unmatched to any gene: 9. The CDR3 sequence is 16 residues long. The germline V gene has CDR1 ENHRY and CDR2 SYGVKD. CDR3 in amino acids: CAISRQEGAANYGYTF. The DNA of the CDR3 is TGTGCCATCAGTAGACAGGAGGGGGCGGCTAACTATGGCTACACCTTC.

The rearrangement uses TRBV19 and TRBJ2-2; the D gene could be TRBD1 or TRBD2 (5 bases each). This CDR3 is built from 19 residues. Germline assignment: CDR1 LNHDA and CDR2 SQIVND (reference sequence). V dropped 2 bases and J dropped 6 bases, with 25 bases sitting between them. Written as DNA, the CDR3 is TGTGCCAGTAGTATACTCCGGAAGGGGCCGGGACCTAACGCCGGGGAGCTGTTTTTT. This encodes CASSILRKGPGPNAGELFF.

This chain uses TRBV6-5 with TRBJ1-2; TRBD1 might be the D (6 bases). The V and J ends lost 6 bases and 3 bases respectively, with 8 bases between them. This CDR3 contains 12 residues. The V gene's germline CDR1 is MNHEY and CDR2 SVGAGI. DNA of the CDR3: TGTGCCAGCAGACAGGGCCACTATGGCTACACCTTC. It encodes CASRQGHYGYTF.

This chain links TRBV5-1 with TRBJ2-2; weak D call: TRBD1 (5 bases). The CDR3 length is 14 residues. The V gene lost 3 bases and the J gene lost 4 bases, with 10 bases spanning the gap. Germline V gene data show CDR1 as SGHRS and CDR2 as YFSETQ. The CDR3 nucleotides read TGCGCCAGCAGCTACCAGACAGCCACCGGGGAGCTGTTTTTT. The encoded protein is CASSYQTATGELFF.